The 5 T cell receptor beta chains below come from one sample, sequenced in a study of blood T cell repertoires in COVID-19. Using immunoSEQ multiplex PCR, the repertoire was profiled, and TCRdb retains in-frame clones only, with some absent. The repertoire holds approximately 300,000 clones, roughly 88% seen once, with around 4% in the top ten. The sequencing input was peripheral blood. These TCRs come from a woman aged 45 to 65 with active or convalescent COVID-19.

The gene calls are TRBV12-3 or TRBV12-4 and TRBJ1-2, with TRBD1 identical over 11 bases. V shed 5 bases, J shed 8 bases, and the junction held 1 base outside the gene matches. The CDR3 has 12 amino acids. DNA of the CDR3: TGTGCCAGCAGTCGGACAGGGGGCGGCTACACCTTC. Its protein is CASSRTGGGYTF.

The V gene is TRBV19, the J gene TRBJ2-7, with 9 positions matching TRBD1. Germline trimming cut 4 bases from V and 4 bases from J; bases unmatched to any gene: 5. This CDR3 has 14 amino acids. Per the germline V gene, CDR1 is LNHDA and CDR2 is SQIVND (reference sequence). The CDR3 is CASSRQGEIYEQYF. The CDR3 DNA is TGTGCCAGTAGTAGACAGGGGGAAATATACGAGCAGTACTTC.

The rearrangement uses TRBV7-9 and TRBJ2-7, with 7 bases aligning to TRBD1. Trimming cost V 5 bases and J 0 bases; bases outside gene matches: 7. The germline V gene has CDR1 SEHNR and CDR2 FQNEAQ (reference sequence). The CDR3 length is 15 residues. The CDR3 sequence is CASSAPGQISYEQYF. The CDR3 DNA reads as TGTGCCAGCAGCGCCCCGGGACAGATCTCCTACGAGCAGTACTTC.

The V and J genes are TRBV7-3 and TRBJ2-3; 14 bases map to TRBD2. V gave up 4 bases and J gave up 0 bases; unmatched junction bases: 6. The V gene's germline CDR1 is SGHTA and CDR2 FQGTGA. This CDR3 is 18 amino acids long. CDR3 protein: CASSSRTSGGISTDTQYF. The DNA of the CDR3 is TGTGCCAGCAGCTCCCGGACTAGCGGGGGGATTAGCACAGATACGCAGTATTTT.

The rearrangement links TRBV7-8 to TRBJ1-1, with a tentative D call TRBD1 (5 bases). Germline CDR1 SGHVS, CDR2 FQNEAQ. The CDR3 is 14 amino acids. The ends were cut back, 3 bases at V and 7 bases at J, with 15 bases in the middle. CDR3: CASSFYGGSGEAFF. CDR3 nucleotide sequence: TGTGCCAGCAGCTTTTATGGGGGGAGCGGTGAAGCTTTCTTT.